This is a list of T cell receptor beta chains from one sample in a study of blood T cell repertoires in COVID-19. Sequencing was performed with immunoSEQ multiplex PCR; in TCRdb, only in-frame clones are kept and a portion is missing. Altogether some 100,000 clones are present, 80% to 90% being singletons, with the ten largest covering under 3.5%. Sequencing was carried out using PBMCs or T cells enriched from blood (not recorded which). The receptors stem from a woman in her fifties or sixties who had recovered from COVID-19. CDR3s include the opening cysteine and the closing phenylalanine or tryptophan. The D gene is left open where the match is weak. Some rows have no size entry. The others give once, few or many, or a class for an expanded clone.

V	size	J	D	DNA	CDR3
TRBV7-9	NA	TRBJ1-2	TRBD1	TGTGCCACCAGTCCCGGGACAGAAGGCTACACCTTC	CATSPGTEGYTF
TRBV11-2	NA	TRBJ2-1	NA	TGTGCCAGCAGCTTGAACCGTGGGGGGAATGAGCAGTTCTTC	CASSLNRGGNEQFF
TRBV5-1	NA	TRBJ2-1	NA	TGCGCCAGCAGCCCTGGGGCAGGGAAATTCGACTACAATGAGCAGTTCTTC	CASSPGAGKFDYNEQFF
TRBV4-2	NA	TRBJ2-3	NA	TGTGCCAGCAGCCGTTCAGTATTAAGCACAGATACGCAGTATTTT	CASSRSVLSTDTQYF
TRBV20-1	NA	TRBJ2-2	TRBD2	TGCAGTGCTAGTTTTAGTACTAGCGGGTTCGGGGAGCTGTTTTTT	CSASFSTSGFGELFF
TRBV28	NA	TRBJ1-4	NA	TGTGCCAGCAGCCGGAAAGCCGGGTCCACTAATGAAAAACTGTTTTTT	CASSRKAGSTNEKLFF
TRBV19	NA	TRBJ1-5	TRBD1	TGTGCCAGTAGTAAGTTCGTGGCAGGGGGTACGGTCCGCAATCAGCCCCAGCATTTT	CASSKFVAGGTVRNQPQHF
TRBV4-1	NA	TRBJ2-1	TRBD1	TGCGCCAGCAGCCAAGCGGGACAGGGCTACAATGAGCAGTTCTTC	CASSQAGQGYNEQFF
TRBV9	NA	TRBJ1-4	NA	TGTGCCAGCAGCGTAGGGGTTAGCAAAAATGAAAAACTGTTTTTT	CASSVGVSKNEKLFF
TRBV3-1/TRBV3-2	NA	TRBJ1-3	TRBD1	TGTGCCAGCAGCCCTCCGGGACAGGGGGCAGGAAACACCATATATTTT	CASSPPGQGAGNTIYF
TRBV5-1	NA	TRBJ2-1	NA	TGCGCCAGCAGCCCGGAGGTGGCCTACAATGAGCAGTTCTTC	CASSPEVAYNEQFF
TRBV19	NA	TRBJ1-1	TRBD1	TGTGCCAGTAGTCCTGGGGACAGGGGGCGAGGGACTGAAGCTTTCTTT	CASSPGDRGRGTEAFF
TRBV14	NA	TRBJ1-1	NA	TGTGCCAGCAGCCAAGCACGGGACACTGAAGCTTTCTTT	CASSQARDTEAFF
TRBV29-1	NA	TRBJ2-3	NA	TGCAGCGTTGAAGGTGAGGGCAGCACAGATACGCAGTATTTT	CSVEGEGSTDTQYF
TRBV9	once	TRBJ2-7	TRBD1	TGTGCCAGCAGCGTAGGGGGGACAGGCGAGCAGTACTTC	CASSVGGTGEQYF
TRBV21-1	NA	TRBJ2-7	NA	TGTGCCCTGCGGGACAGGCACTGCTCCTACGAGCAGTACTTC	CALRDRHCSYEQYF
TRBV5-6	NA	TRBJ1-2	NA	TGTGCCAGCAGCTTCCCGGGTCAAGGCTATGGCTACACCTTC	CASSFPGQGYGYTF
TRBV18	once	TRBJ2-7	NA	TGTGCCAGCTCACCCGACAGTACCTACGAGCAGTACTTC	CASSPDSTYEQYF
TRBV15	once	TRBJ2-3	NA	TGTGCCACCAGCAGACCGTGGGGGGAGGATACGCAGTATTTT	CATSRPWGEDTQYF
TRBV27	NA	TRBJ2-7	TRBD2	TGTGCCAGCAGTTTCTTACTAGCGGGGACCTACGAGCAGTACTTC	CASSFLLAGTYEQYF
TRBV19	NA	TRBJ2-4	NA	TGTGCCAGTAGTAGGGCAGAATTAGCCAAAAACATTCAGTACTTC	CASSRAELAKNIQYF
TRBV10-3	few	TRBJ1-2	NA	TGTGCCATTCTGGCCACCTATGGCTACACCTTC	CAILATYGYTF
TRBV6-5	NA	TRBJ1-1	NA	TGTGCCAGCAAAGAGGGAGGGCTGAGCACTGAAGCTTTCTTT	CASKEGGLSTEAFF
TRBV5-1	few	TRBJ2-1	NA	TGCGCCAGCAGCTTGGTAGGCACCCCAGGTGAGCAGTTCTTC	CASSLVGTPGEQFF
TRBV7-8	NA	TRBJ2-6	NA	TGTGCCAGCAGCCCCCGGACTATCTCTGGGGCCAACGTCCTGACTTTC	CASSPRTISGANVLTF
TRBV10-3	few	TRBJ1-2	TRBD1	TGTGCCATCAGTGGTACGGGACAGAACTATGGCTACACCTTC	CAISGTGQNYGYTF
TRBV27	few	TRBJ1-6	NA	TGTGCCAGCAGTCCTCAGGGGTCCTATAATTCACCCCTCCACTTT	CASSPQGSYNSPLHF
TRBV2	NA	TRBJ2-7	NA	TGTGCCAGCAGTGAATTAGAGTTCCCTCTCTACGAGCAGTACTTC	CASSELEFPLYEQYF
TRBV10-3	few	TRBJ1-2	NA	TGTGCCATCAGTGAGTCTAGGAGGGACTATGGCTACACCTTC	CAISESRRDYGYTF
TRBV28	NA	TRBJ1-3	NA	TGTGCCAGCAGTTCTCCCCTGGGGCCTACCATATATTTT	CASSSPLGPTIYF
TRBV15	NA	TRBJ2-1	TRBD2	TGTGCCACCAGCAGAAGCACGGGACTAGCATACAATGAGCAGTTCTTC	CATSRSTGLAYNEQFF
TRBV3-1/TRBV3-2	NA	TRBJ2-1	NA	TGTGCCAGCAGTCTTGTTCAGCGCCCCTACAATGAGCAGTTCTTC	CASSLVQRPYNEQFF
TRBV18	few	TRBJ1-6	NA	TGTGCCAGCTCAACTGATGATTCACCCCTCCACTTT	CASSTDDSPLHF
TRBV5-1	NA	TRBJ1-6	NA	TGCGCCAGCAGCTGGACACGACCTAATTCACCCCTCCACTTT	CASSWTRPNSPLHF
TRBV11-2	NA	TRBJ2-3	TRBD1	TGTGCCAGCAGTCTAGAACTCGACAGGGGGCGTCGAGATACGCAGTATTTT	CASSLELDRGRRDTQYF
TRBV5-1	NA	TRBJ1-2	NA	TGCGCCAGCAGCTTGGATCGGTCTGACTATGGCTACACCTTC	CASSLDRSDYGYTF
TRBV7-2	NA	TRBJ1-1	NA	TGTGCCAGCAGCTTATTCGGGGGTTTGGTAACTGAAGCTTTCTTT	CASSLFGGLVTEAFF
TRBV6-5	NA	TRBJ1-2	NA	TGTGCCAGCAGTAAGACATTTAACTATGGCTACACCTTC	CASSKTFNYGYTF
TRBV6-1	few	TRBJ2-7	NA	TGTGCCAGCAGTGAAATCAGCGCATCCTACGAGCAGTACTTC	CASSEISASYEQYF
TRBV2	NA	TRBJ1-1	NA	TGTGCCAGCAGCTTTGGGGCGACTGGCACTGAAGCTTTCTTT	CASSFGATGTEAFF
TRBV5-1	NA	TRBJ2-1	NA	TGCGCCAGCAGCTTGTTGCGCTACTCCTACAATGAGCAGTTCTTC	CASSLLRYSYNEQFF
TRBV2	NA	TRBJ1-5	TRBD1	TGTGCCAGCAGTGAAACCGGGACAGGGGCGATCAGCGCTCAGCCCCAGCATTTT	CASSETGTGAISAQPQHF
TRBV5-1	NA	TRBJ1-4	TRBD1	TGCGCCAGCAGTCGACAGGGGCCCCCAACTAATGAAAAACTGTTTTTT	CASSRQGPPTNEKLFF
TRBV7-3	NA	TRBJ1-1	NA	TGTGCCAGCAGCTTAATAGGGCAGGGCACTGAAGCTTTCTTT	CASSLIGQGTEAFF
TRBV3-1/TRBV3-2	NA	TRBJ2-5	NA	TGTGCCAGCAGCCGTATTATCGGGCAAGAGACCCAGTACTTC	CASSRIIGQETQYF
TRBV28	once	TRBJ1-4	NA	TGTGCCAGCAGTGGTGCGGAGGGTATCGTAAAACTGTTTTTT	CASSGAEGIVKLFF